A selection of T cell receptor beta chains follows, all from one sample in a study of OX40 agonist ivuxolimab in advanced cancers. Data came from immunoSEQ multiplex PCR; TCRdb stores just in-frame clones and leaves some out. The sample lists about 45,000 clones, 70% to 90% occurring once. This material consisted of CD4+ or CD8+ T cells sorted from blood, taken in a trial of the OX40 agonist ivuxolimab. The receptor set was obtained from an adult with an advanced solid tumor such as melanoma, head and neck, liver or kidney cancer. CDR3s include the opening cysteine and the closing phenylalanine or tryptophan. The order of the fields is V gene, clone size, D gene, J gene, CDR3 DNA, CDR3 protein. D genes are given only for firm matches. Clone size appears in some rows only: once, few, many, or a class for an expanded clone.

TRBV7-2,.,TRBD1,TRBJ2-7,TGTGCCAGCAGCTTAAGGACAGGGTATGGCGAGCAGTACTTC,CASSLRTGYGEQYF
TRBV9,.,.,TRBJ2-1,TGTGCCAGCAGCGTAGATGGTGGGAGTTTACGGGAGCAGTTCTTC,CASSVDGGSLREQFF
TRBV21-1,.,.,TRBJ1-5,TGTGCCAGCAGCAAAGGTGACAGGGACTATTTGGGTCAGCCCCAGCATTTT,CASSKGDRDYLGQPQHF
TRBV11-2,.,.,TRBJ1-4,TGTGCCAGCAGCTTGGGGGGTGAAAAACTGTTTTTT,CASSLGGEKLFF
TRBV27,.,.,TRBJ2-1,TGTGCCACCTCAATTGGCGGGATCTACAATGAGCAGTTCTTC,CATSIGGIYNEQFF
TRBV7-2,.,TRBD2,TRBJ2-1,TGTGCCAGCAGCCCAGGAGCGGGAGGGCCGTACAATGAGCAGTTCTTC,CASSPGAGGPYNEQFF
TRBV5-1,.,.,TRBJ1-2,TGCGCCAGCAGCCCGCATAACTATGGCTACACCTTC,CASSPHNYGYTF
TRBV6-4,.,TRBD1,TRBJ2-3,TGTGCCAGCAGTCCAAAACCGGGACAGGGAGATACGCAGTATTTT,CASSPKPGQGDTQYF
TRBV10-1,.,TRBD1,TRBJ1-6,TGCGCCAGTTCGCAGGGGGTCGATTCACCCCTCCACTTT,CASSQGVDSPLHF
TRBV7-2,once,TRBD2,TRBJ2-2,TGTGCCAGCAGCCCCGGGACTAGCGGGAGGGCAGAGAACACCGGGGAGCTGTTTTTT,CASSPGTSGRAENTGELFF
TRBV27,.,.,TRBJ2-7,TGTGCCAGCAGTTTATCGTATGGGGTACGTTCCTACGAGCAGTACTTC,CASSLSYGVRSYEQYF
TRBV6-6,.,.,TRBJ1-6,TGTGCCAGCAGTTGGGTAGCGGATAATTCACCCCTCCACTTT,CASSWVADNSPLHF
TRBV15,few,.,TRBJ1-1,TGTGCCACCGGTCGGGGTGGCCTCACTGAAGCTTTCTTT,CATGRGGLTEAFF
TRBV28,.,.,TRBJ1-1,TGTGCCAGCAGTCGGGGGCCGAACACTGAAGCTTTCTTT,CASSRGPNTEAFF
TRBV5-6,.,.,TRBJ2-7,TGTGCCAGCAGCTTGGGGGTGGGACACTACGAGCAGTACTTC,CASSLGVGHYEQYF
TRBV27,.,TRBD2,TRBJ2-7,TGTGCCAGCAGTCCGCCCGGGACTAGCGGGAGCGAGCAGTACTTC,CASSPPGTSGSEQYF
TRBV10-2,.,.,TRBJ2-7,TGCGCCAGCTACGAGGACGGAAACAACTACGAGCAGTACTTC,CASYEDGNNYEQYF
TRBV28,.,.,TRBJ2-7,TGTGCCAGCAGTGAAATGAACAGATACTACGAGCAGTACTTC,CASSEMNRYYEQYF
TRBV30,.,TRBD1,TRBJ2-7,TGTGCCTGGAGTGTACGAGGGGGCCCTTACGAGCAGTACTTC,CAWSVRGGPYEQYF
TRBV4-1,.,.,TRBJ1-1,TGCGCCAGCAGCCAACTTGTTGGGTCAACCGGGAATCAAAACACTGAAGCTTTCTTT,CASSQLVGSTGNQNTEAFF
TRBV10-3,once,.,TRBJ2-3,TGTGCCACCAGGGTGCAGACCCCCCCGGGGACAGATACGCAGTATTTT,CATRVQTPPGTDTQYF
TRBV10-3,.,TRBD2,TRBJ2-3,TGTGCCATCAGTGAGTGGGTAGCGGGAGGTACTCCCGCAGATACGCAGTATTTT,CAISEWVAGGTPADTQYF